These T cell receptor beta chains were read from a single sample in a study of CD8+ T cells in alopecia areata. The table came from immunoSEQ multiplex PCR; TCRdb's copy has only in-frame clones and leaves some out. The sample has 210,000 or so clones, around 66% seen once. The starting material was CD4+ T cells sorted from blood, obtained around week 42, from a patient treated with tofacitinib. Receptor source: a human donor with alopecia areata. Each CDR3 is given with its conserved first and last residue. The D gene is left open where the match is weak. Expanded clones get a size class; other rows say once, few or many, or leave the size out.

D gene	V gene	CDR3 length	J gene	clone size	CDR3 DNA	CDR3 protein
-	TRBV7-2	15	TRBJ2-3	-	TGTGCCAGCAGCTCACCGGGTCCTTCTTCAGATACGCAGTATTTT	CASSSPGPSSDTQYF
-	TRBV30	14	TRBJ2-4	-	TGTGCCTGGGGGCAGGGCAGCGCCAAAAACATTCAGTACTTC	CAWGQGSAKNIQYF
-	TRBV25-1	11	TRBJ2-1	medium-sized	TGTGCCAGCAGTGAATTTAGAGAGCAGTTCTTC	CASSEFREQFF
TRBD1	TRBV14	15	TRBJ1-1	-	TGTGCCAGCAGCCAACGGACAGGGAGGGACACTGAAGCTTTCTTT	CASSQRTGRDTEAFF
-	TRBV29-1	15	TRBJ2-6	-	TGCAGCATCCGGCAGGGGAACTCTGGGGCCAACGTCCTGACTTTC	CSIRQGNSGANVLTF
TRBD1	TRBV9	13	TRBJ1-1	-	TGTGCCAGCAGTGACCTACTACAGGGGGAAGCTTTCTTT	CASSDLLQGEAFF
-	TRBV7-9	15	TRBJ2-3	-	TGTGCCAGCAGCCTTGGGACCGGTCAGTCAGATACGCAGTATTTT	CASSLGTGQSDTQYF
-	TRBV7-2	14	TRBJ1-6	-	TGTGCCAGCAGCTTCTCAGTGCAGAGTTCACCCCTCCACTTT	CASSFSVQSSPLHF
-	TRBV2	13	TRBJ1-1	-	TGTGCCAGCAGTTTTGGCCCTGACACTGAAGCTTTCTTT	CASSFGPDTEAFF
TRBD2	TRBV9	14	TRBJ2-7	-	TGTGCCAGCAGCGTGACTAGCGCCTCCTACGAGCAGTACTTC	CASSVTSASYEQYF